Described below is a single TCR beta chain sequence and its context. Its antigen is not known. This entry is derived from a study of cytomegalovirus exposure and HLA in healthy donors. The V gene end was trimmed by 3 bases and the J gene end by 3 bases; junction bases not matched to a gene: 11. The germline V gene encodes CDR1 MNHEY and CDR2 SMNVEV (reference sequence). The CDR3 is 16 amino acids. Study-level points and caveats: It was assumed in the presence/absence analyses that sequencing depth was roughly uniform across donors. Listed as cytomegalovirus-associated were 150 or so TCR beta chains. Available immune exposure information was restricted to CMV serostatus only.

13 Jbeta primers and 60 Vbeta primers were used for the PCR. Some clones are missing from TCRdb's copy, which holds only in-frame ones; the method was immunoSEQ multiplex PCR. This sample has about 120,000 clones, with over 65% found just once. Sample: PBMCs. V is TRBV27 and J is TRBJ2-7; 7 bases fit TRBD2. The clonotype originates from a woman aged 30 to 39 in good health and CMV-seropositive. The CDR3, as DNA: TGTGCCAGCAGTTTCTTGGGGGGGACGGAACACTACGAGCAGTACTTC. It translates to CASSFLGGTEHYEQYF.